This record looks at one T cell receptor beta chain sequence and its context. TCRdb's copy holds only in-frame clones and misses some; the assay was immunoSEQ multiplex PCR. This table has around 360,000 clones, about 90% appearing once. This sample is drawn from a study of blood T cell repertoires in COVID-19. After removal of 8 bases from V and 4 bases from J, the junction contained 10 bases not matched to a gene. This CDR3 region has 15 residues. CDR1 and CDR2 (germline): SGHRS, YFSETQ. This sequence was found in a woman aged 25-40 years who had recovered from COVID-19. Sequenced sample: PBMCs or T cells enriched from blood (not recorded which). This sequence joins TRBV5-1 and TRBJ2-2, with 8 nucleotides matching TRBD2. This CDR3 reads CASTTLAGSTGELFF. The DNA of the CDR3 is TGCGCCAGTACTACTCTAGCGGGTAGCACCGGGGAGCTGTTTTTT.